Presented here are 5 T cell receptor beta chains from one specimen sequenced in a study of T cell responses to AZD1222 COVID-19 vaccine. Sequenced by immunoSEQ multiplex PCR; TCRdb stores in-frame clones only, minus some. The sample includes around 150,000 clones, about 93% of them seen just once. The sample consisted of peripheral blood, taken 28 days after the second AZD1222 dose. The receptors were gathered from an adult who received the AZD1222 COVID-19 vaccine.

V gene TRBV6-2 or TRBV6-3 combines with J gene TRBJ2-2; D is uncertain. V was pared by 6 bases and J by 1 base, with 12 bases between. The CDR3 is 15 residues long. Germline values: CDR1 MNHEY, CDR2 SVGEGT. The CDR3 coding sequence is TGTGCCAGCAGCGCTACCCGAGGGAACACCGGGGAGCTGTTTTTT. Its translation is CASSATRGNTGELFF.

The CDR3 region is CASSEVGGRSYEQYF. CDR3 nucleotide sequence: TGTGCCAGCAGTGAAGTGGGCGGGAGATCCTACGAGCAGTACTTC. The J gene is TRBJ2-7, the V gene TRBV25-1, with 7 nucleotides matching TRBD2. V lost 2 bases and J lost 1; bases outside the gene matches: 5. Germline-derived CDR1 and CDR2 are MGHDK and SYGVNS. There are 15 residues in the CDR3.

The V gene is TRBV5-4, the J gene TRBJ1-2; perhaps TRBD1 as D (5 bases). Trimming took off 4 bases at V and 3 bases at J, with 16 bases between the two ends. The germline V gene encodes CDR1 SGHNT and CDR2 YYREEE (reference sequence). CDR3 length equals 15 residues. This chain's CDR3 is CASSRTQGPDYGYTF. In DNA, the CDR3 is TGTGCCAGCAGCAGGACTCAGGGCCCAGACTATGGCTACACCTTC. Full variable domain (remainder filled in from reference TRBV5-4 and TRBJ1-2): ETGVTQSPTHLIKTRGQQVTLRCSSQSGHNTVSWYQQALGQGPQFIFQYYREEENGRGNFPPRFSGLQFPNYSSELNVNALELDDSALYLCASSRTQGPDYGYTFGSGTRLTVV.

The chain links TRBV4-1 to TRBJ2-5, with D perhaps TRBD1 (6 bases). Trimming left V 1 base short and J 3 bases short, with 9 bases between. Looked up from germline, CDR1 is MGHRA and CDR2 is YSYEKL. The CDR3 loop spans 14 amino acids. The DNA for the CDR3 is TGCGCCAGCAGCCAAGGTTACAGGGAAGAGACCCAGTACTTC. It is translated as CASSQGYREETQYF.

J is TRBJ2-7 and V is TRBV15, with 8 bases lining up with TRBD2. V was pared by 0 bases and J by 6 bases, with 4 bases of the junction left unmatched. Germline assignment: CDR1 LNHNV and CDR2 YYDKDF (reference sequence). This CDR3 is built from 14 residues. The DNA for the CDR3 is TGTGCCACCAGCAGAGATCTGGGGACTAGCGAGCAGTACTTC. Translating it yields CATSRDLGTSEQYF.